The TCR beta chain under discussion was sequenced for a study of blood T cells in healthy people across ages. A few counts support this clonotype. The antigen is undetermined. This may be a read error: a much more frequent sequence differs by one nucleotide. The use of a sample-barcoded 5' primer and a J-beta primer mix characterized a second PCR of about 7 to 12 cycles. TCRdb reprocessed the 5' RACE reads via MiXCR and lists one record per CDR3 protein. The sample shows about 650,000 distinct CDR3 sequences, about a third of them seen only once. Study-wide results and caveats: While age rose, TCR beta diversity per million T cells dropped in a roughly linear way.

CDR3 size: 13 residues. CDR1 and CDR2 (germline): MNHEY, SVGEGT. The specimen sequenced was blood. The chain couples TRBV6-2 or TRBV6-3 to TRBJ2-5; D gene uncertain. The TCR was taken from a woman aged 80 or over in good health. CDR3 DNA: TGTACCAGCAGTTACTTCCGACAAGAGACCCAGTACTTC. This encodes CTSSYFRQETQYF.